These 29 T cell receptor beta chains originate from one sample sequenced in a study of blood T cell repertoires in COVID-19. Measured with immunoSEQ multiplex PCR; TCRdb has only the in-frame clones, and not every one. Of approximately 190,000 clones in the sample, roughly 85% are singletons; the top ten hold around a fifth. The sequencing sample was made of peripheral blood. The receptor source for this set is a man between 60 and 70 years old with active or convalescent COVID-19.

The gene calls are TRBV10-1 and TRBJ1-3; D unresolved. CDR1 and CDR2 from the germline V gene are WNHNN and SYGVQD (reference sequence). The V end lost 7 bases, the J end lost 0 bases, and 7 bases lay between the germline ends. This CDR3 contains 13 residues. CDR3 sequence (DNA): TGCGCCAGCAAGGAGAGCTCTGGAAACACCATATATTTT. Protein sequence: CASKESSGNTIYF.

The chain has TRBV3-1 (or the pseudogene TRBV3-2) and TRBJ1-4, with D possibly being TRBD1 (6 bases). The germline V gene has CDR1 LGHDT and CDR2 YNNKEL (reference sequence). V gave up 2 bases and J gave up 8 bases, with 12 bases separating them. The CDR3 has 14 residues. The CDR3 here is CASSQLGAGEKLFF. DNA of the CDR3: TGTGCCAGCAGCCAACTGGGGGCAGGAGAAAAACTGTTTTTT.

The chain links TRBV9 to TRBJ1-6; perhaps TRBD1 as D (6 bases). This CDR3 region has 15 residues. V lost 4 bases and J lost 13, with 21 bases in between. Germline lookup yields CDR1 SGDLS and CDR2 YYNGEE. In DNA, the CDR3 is TGTGCCAGCAGCCCAGGGGAGGGGACCGAGAGGCCCCTCCACTTT. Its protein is CASSPGEGTERPLHF.

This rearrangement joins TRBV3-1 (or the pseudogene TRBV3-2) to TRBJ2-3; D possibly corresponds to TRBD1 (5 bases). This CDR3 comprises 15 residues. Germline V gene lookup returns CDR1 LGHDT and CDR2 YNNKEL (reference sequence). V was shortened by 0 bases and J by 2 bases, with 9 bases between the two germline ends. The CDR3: CASSQDPGITDTQYF. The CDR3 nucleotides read TGTGCCAGCAGCCAAGATCCAGGGATCACAGATACGCAGTATTTT.

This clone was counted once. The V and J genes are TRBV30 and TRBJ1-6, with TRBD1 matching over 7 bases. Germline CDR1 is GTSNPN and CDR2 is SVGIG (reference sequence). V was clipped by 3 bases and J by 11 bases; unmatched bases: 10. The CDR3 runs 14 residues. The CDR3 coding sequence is TGTGCCTGGAGCCCTTCAGGGGGACTCACACCCCTCCACTTT. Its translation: CAWSPSGGLTPLHF.

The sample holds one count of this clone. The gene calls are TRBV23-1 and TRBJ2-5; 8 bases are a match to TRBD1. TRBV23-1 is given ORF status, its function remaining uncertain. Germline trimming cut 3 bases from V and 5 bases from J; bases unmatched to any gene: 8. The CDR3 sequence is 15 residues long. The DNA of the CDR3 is TGCGCCAGCAGTCATCCAGGGGGCTTGTTGGAGACCCAGTACTTC. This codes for CASSHPGGLLETQYF.

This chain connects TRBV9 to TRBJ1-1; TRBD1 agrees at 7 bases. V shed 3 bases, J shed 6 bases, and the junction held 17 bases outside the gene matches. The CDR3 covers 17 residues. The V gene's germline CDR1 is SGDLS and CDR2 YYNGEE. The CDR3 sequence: CASSAGSGIDRAPEAFF. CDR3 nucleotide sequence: TGTGCCAGCAGCGCGGGAAGCGGAATTGACAGGGCCCCTGAAGCTTTCTTT.

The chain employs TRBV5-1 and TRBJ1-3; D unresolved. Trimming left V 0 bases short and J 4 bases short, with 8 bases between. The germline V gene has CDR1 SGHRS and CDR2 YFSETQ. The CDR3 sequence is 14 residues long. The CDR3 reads CASSLGVAGNTIYF. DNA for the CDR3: TGCGCCAGCAGCTTGGGAGTAGCCGGAAACACCATATATTTT.

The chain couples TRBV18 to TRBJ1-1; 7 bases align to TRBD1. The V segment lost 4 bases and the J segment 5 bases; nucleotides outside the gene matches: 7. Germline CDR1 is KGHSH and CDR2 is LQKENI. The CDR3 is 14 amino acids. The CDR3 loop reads CASSQTGSGTEAFF. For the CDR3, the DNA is TGTGCCAGCTCACAGACAGGGAGTGGGACTGAAGCTTTCTTT.

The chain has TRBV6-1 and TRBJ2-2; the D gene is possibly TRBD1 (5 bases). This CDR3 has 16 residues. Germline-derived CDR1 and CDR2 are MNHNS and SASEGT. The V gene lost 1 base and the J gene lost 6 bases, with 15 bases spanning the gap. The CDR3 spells CASSEEPGLLAGELFF. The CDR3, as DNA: TGTGCCAGCAGTGAAGAACCAGGGTTGTTGGCCGGGGAGCTGTTTTTT.

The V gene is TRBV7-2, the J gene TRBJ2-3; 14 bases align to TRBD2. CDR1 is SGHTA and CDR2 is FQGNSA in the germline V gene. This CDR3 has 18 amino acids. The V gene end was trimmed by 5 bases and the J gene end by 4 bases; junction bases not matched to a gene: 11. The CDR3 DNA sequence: TGTGCCAGCAGCCAGGGACTAGCGGGGGCCCCGAGGGCAGATACGCAGTATTTT. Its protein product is CASSQGLAGAPRADTQYF.

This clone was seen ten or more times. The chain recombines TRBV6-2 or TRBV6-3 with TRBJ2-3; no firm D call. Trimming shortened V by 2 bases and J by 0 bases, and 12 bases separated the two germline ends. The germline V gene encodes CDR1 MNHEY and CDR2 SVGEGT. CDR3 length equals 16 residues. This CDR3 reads CASSYISVLSTDTQYF. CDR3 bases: TGTGCCAGCAGTTACATATCGGTTCTTAGCACAGATACGCAGTATTTT.

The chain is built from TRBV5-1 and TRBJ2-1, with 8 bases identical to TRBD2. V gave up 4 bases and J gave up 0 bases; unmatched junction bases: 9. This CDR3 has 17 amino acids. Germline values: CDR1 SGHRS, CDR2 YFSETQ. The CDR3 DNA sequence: TGCGCCAGCAGCCGGTCGTCCGGGGGGGCCTCCTACAATGAGCAGTTCTTC. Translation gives CASSRSSGGASYNEQFF.

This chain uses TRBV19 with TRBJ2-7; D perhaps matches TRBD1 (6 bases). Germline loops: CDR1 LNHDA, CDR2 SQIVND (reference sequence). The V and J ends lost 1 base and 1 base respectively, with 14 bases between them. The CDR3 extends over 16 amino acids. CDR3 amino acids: CASSIVGTFPSYEQYF. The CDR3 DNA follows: TGTGCCAGTAGTATAGTCGGGACATTTCCTTCCTACGAGCAGTACTTC.

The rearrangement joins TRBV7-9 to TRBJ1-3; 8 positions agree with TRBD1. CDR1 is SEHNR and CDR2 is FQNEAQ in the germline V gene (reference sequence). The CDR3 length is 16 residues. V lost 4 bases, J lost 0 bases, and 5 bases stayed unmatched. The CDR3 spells CASSSITGGSGNTIYF. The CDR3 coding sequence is TGTGCCAGCAGCTCCATCACAGGGGGCTCTGGAAACACCATATATTTT.

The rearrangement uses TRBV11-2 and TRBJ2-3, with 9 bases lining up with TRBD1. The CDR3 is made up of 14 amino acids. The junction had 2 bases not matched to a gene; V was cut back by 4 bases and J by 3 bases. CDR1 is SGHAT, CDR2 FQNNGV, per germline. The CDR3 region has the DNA TGTGCCAGCAGCTCGGGACAGGGTACAGATACGCAGTATTTT. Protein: CASSSGQGTDTQYF. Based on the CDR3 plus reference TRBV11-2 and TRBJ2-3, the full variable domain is EAGVAQSPRYKIIEKRQSVAFWCNPISGHATLYWYQQILGQGPKLLIQFQNNGVVDDSQLPKDRFSAERLKGVDSTLKIQPAKLEDSAVYLCASSSGQGTDTQYFGPGTRLTVL.

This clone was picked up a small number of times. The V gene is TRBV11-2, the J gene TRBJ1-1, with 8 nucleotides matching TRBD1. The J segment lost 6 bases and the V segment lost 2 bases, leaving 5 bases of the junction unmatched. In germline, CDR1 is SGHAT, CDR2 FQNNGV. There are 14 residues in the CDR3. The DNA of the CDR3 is TGTGCCAGCAGCTTATGGCAGGGGGCATCTGAAGCTTTCTTT. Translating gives CASSLWQGASEAFF.

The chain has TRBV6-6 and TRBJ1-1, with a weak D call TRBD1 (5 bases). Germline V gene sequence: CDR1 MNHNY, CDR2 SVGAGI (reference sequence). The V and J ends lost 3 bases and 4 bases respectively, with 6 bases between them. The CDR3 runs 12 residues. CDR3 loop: CASSYTGTEAFF. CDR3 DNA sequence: TGTGCCAGCAGTTATACAGGCACTGAAGCTTTCTTT.

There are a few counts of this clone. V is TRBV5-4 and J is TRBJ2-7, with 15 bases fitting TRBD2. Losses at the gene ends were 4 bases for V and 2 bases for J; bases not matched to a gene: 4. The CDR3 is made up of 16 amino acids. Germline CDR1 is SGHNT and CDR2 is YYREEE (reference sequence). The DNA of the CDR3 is TGTGCCAGCAGCCAAGGACTAGCGGGGGGGGCCTACGAGCAGTACTTC. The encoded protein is CASSQGLAGGAYEQYF.

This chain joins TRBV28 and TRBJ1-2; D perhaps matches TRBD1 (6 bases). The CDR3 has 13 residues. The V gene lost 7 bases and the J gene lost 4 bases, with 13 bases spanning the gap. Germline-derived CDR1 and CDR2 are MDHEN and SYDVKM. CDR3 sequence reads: CASTLGGAYGYTF. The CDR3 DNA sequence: TGTGCCAGCACTCTTGGGGGGGCCTATGGCTACACCTTC.

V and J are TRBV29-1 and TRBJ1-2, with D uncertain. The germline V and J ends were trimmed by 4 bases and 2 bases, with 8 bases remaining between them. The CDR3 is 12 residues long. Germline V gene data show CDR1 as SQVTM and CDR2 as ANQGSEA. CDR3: CSVGPVNYGYTF. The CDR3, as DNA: TGCAGCGTTGGTCCCGTAAACTATGGCTACACCTTC.

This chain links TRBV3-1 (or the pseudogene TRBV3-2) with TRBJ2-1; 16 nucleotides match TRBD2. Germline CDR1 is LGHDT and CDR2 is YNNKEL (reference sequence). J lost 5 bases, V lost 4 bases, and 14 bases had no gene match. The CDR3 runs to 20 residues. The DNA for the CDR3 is TGTGCCAGCAGCCGGACGCCGGGACTAGCGGGGGGGCCTGGCCACAATGAGCAGTTCTTC. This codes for CASSRTPGLAGGPGHNEQFF.

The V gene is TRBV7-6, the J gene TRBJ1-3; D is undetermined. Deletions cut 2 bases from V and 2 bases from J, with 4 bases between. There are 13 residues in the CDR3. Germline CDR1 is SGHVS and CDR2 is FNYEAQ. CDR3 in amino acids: CASSLSAGNTIYF. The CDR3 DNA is TGTGCCAGCAGCTTATCTGCTGGAAACACCATATATTTT.

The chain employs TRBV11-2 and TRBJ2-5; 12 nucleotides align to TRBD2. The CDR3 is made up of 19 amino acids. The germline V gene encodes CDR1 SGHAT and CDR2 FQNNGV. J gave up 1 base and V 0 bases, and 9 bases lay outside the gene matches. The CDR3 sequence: CASSLESLAGGPIQETQYF. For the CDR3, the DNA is TGTGCCAGCAGCTTAGAGTCCCTAGCGGGGGGGCCAATCCAAGAGACCCAGTACTTC. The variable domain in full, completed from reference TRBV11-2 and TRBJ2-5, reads EAGVAQSPRYKIIEKRQSVAFWCNPISGHATLYWYQQILGQGPKLLIQFQNNGVVDDSQLPKDRFSAERLKGVDSTLKIQPAKLEDSAVYLCASSLESLAGGPIQETQYFGPGTRLLVL.

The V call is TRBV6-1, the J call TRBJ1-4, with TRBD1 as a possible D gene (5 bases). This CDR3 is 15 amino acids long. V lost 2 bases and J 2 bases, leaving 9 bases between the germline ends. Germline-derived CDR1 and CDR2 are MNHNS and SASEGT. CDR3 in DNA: TGTGCCAGCAGTGAAAAGACAGTGACTAATGAAAAACTGTTTTTT. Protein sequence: CASSEKTVTNEKLFF.

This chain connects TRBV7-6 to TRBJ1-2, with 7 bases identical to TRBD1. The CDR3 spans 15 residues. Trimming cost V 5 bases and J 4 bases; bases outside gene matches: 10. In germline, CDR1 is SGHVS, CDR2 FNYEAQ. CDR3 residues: CASSPQIGDSYGYTF. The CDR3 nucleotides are TGTGCCAGCAGCCCGCAAATAGGGGACAGCTATGGCTACACCTTC. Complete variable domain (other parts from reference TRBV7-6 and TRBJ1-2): GAGVSQSPRYKVTKRGQDVALRCDPISGHVSLYWYRQALGQGPEFLTYFNYEAQQDKSGLPNDRFSAERPEGSISTLTIQRTEQRDSAMYRCASSPQIGDSYGYTFGSGTRLTVV.

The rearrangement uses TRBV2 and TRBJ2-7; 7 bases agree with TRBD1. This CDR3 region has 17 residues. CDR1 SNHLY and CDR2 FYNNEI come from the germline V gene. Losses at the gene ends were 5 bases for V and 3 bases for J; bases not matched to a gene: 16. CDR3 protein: CASSQNFRTGHFYEQYF. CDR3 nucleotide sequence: TGTGCCAGCAGTCAAAACTTCCGGACAGGCCACTTCTACGAGCAGTACTTC.

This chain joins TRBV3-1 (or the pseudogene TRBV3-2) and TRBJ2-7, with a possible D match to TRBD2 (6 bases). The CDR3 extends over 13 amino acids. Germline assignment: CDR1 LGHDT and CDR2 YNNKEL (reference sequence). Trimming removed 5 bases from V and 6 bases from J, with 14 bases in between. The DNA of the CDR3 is TGTGCCAGCAGCTTAAGGCTGGGGGGCGAGCAGTACTTC. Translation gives CASSLRLGGEQYF.

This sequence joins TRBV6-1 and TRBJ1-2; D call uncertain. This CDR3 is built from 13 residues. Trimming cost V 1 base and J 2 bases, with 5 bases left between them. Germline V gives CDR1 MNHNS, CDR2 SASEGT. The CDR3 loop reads CASSEGLNYGYTF. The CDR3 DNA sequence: TGTGCCAGCAGTGAAGGACTAAACTATGGCTACACCTTC.